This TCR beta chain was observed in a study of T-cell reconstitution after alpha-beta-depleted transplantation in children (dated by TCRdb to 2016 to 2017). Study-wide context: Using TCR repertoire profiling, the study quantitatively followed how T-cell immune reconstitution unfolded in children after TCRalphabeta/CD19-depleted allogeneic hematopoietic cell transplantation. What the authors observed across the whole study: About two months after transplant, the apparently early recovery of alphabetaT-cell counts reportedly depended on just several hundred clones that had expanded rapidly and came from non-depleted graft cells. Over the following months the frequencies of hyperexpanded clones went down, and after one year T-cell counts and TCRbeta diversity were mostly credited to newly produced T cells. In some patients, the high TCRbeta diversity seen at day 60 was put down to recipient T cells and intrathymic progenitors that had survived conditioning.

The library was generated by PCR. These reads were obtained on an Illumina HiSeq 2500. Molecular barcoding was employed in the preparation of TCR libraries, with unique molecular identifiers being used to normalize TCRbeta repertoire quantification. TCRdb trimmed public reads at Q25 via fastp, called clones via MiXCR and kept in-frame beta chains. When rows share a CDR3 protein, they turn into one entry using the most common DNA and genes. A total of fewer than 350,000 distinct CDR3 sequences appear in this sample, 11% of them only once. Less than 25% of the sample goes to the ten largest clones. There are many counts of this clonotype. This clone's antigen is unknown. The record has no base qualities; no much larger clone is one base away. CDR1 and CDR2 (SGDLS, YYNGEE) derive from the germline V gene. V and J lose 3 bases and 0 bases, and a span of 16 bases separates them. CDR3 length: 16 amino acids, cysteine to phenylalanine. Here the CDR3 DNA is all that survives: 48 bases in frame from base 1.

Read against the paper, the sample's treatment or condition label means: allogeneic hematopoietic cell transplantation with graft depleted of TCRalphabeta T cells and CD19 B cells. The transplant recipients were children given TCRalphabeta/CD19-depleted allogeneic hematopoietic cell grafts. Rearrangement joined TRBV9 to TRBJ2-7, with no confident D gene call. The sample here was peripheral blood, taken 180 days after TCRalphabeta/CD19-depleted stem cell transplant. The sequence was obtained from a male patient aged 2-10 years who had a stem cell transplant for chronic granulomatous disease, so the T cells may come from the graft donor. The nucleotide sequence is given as TGTGCCAGCAGCGCTGGGCCGGGCCAAAGCTCCTACGAGCAGTACTTC. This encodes CASSAGPGQSSYEQYF.